These 3 T cell receptor beta chains were all obtained from the same sample, sequenced in a study of molecular identifiers for immune sequencing clone quantification. From the PCR reads, TCRdb called clonotypes with MiXCR, one entry per CDR3 protein. The profile shows 15,000 to 25,000 distinct CDR3 sequences, about a fifth of them singletons. The sample comprised naive CD8+ T cells from blood, with Jurkat cell RNA spiked in. Subset here: FACS-sorted CD8+CD4-CCR7+CD45RA+ naive T cells. The receptors shown here come from a human donor in good health. Some libraries in this study had Jurkat cell RNA spiked in.

This clonotype was observed many times. The J gene is TRBJ1-2, the V gene TRBV10-3; no clear D. V lost 8 bases and J 3 bases, leaving 7 bases between the germline ends. Looked up from germline, CDR1 is ENHRY and CDR2 is SYGVKD. The CDR3 spans 11 residues. The CDR3 bases are TGTGCCATCCGCAGCGACTATGGCTACACCTTC. Its translation: CAIRSDYGYTF.

Relative to its sample, this clonotype is medium-sized. This chain connects TRBV9 to TRBJ2-3; 10 bases line up with TRBD2. Germline lookup yields CDR1 SGDLS and CDR2 YYNGEE. The CDR3 length is 15 residues. The V and J ends lost 3 bases and 2 bases, in that order; junction bases with no gene match: 3. The CDR3 DNA reads as TGTGCCAGCAGCGAGGGACTAGCGAACACAGATACGCAGTATTTT. This gives the protein CASSEGLANTDTQYF.

This clonotype appeared once. A much larger clone differs from this one at a single base, so this may be a read error. The rearrangement uses TRBV6-1 and TRBJ2-7, with D unclear. The CDR3 is 14 residues long. CDR1 MNHNS and CDR2 SASEGT come from the germline V gene. V dropped 3 bases and J dropped 0 bases, with 9 bases sitting between them. In nucleotides, the CDR3 is TGTGCCAGCAGTGACAGGCAACCCTCCTACGAGCAGTACTTC. Amino acids: CASSDRQPSYEQYF.